This TCR beta chain was sequenced in a study of breast tumors, draining lymph nodes, adjacent tissues. Notes on the study in general: Tumor repertoires ranked between lymph nodes and nontumor tissue in diversity, with V and J gene preferences.

Germline V gene data show CDR1 as KGHDR and CDR2 as SFDVKD. V dropped 4 bases and J dropped 4 bases, with 10 bases sitting between them. CDR3 length: 14 residues. This clonotype counts as medium-sized. Its antigen is not known. Using its own MiXCR run on the multiplex PCR reads, TCRdb lists one record per CDR3 protein. The data contain 30,000 to 35,000 distinct CDR3 sequences, approximately 57% of them singletons. The source is a female donor with breast cancer. Some clones in this sample may be carry-over from other donors' samples. The genes are TRBV24-1 and TRBJ2-1; D may correspond to TRBD1 or TRBD2 (6 bases each). The specimen sequenced was breast tumor tissue. The CDR3 reads CATSDGGPYNEQFF. The CDR3 DNA follows: TGTGCCACCAGTGACGGGGGCCCGTACAATGAGCAGTTCTTC.